The 18 T cell receptor beta chains reported below all come from one sample, sequenced in a study of T cells after somatic rescue of genetic block. The assay was immunoSEQ multiplex PCR, and TCRdb's table has in-frame clones only and misses some. The sample lists 110,000 or so clones; 85% to 95% were seen once. Sequenced sample: peripheral blood mononuclear cells (PBMCs). These receptors all stem from a woman aged 18-29 years.

The CDR3: CAWSRQGVNEQYF. The DNA of the CDR3 is TGTGCCTGGAGTCGACAGGGGGTCAACGAGCAGTACTTC. The J gene is TRBJ2-7, the V gene TRBV30, with 9 bases identical to TRBD1. V lost 2 bases to trimming and J lost 5 bases; unmatched junction nucleotides: 4. This CDR3 comprises 13 residues. Germline CDR1 reads GTSNPN; CDR2 reads SVGIG (reference sequence).

This clone came up once. The chain is built from TRBV5-1 and TRBJ1-2; D gene unclear. The V gene's germline CDR1 is SGHRS and CDR2 YFSETQ. The CDR3 consists of 15 residues. V dropped 5 bases and J dropped 3 bases, with 17 bases sitting between them. CDR3 bases: TGCGCCAGCAGATTCCTGCCGGGGTATGACTATGGCTACACCTTC. Protein: CASRFLPGYDYGYTF.

V is TRBV19 and J is TRBJ1-5; TRBD1 aligns across 10 bases. Looked up from germline, CDR1 is LNHDA and CDR2 is SQIVND (reference sequence). The CDR3 contains 18 residues. The junction had 13 bases not matched to a gene; V was cut back by 4 bases and J by 4 bases. Here the CDR3 reads CASSTLTGGLSLNQPQHF. DNA for the CDR3: TGTGCCAGTAGTACCCTGACAGGGGGCCTTTCCCTTAATCAGCCCCAGCATTTT.

The rearrangement links TRBV4-2 to TRBJ1-2, with D maybe TRBD1 (5 bases). In germline, CDR1 is LGHNA, CDR2 YNFKEQ. CDR3 size: 15 residues. V lost 0 bases and J 5 bases, leaving 13 bases between the germline ends. CDR3 nucleotides: TGTGCCAGCAGCCAAGATCGCAGGGAGGGGTATGGCTACACCTTC. It encodes CASSQDRREGYGYTF.

The gene calls are TRBV7-7 and TRBJ2-5; TRBD1 matches 7 bases. Germline values: CDR1 SSHAT, CDR2 FNYEAQ (reference sequence). V lost 5 bases to trimming and J lost 6 bases; unmatched junction nucleotides: 9. CDR3 length: 14 amino acids. The CDR3 loop is CASSQGEASQTQYF. Here the CDR3 DNA reads TGTGCCAGCAGCCAGGGGGAAGCTTCACAGACCCAGTACTTC. The full variable domain, in which reference TRBV7-7 and TRBJ2-5 provide the parts outside the CDR3, is GAGVSQSPRYKVTKRGQDVTLRCDPISSHATLYWYQQALGQGPEFLTYFNYEAQPDKSGLPSDRFSAERPEGSISTLTIQRTEQRDSAMYRCASSQGEASQTQYFGPGTRLLVL.

This sequence joins TRBV7-8 and TRBJ1-6, with no clear D. Per the germline V gene, CDR1 is SGHVS and CDR2 is FQNEAQ. Deletions cut 5 bases from V and 7 bases from J, with 12 bases between. This CDR3 has 14 residues. In DNA form, the CDR3 reads TGTGCCAGCAGCCCGGGGAGATTAAATTCACCCCTCCACTTT. Translation: CASSPGRLNSPLHF.

This chain connects TRBV19 to TRBJ2-7; 7 nucleotides align to TRBD1. The V gene end was trimmed by 8 bases and the J gene end by 0 bases; junction bases not matched to a gene: 7. In germline, CDR1 is LNHDA, CDR2 SQIVND (reference sequence). The CDR3 sequence is 14 residues long. The CDR3 DNA reads TGTGCCAGTGCTCCGGACAGGAGCTCCTACGAGCAGTACTTC. It encodes CASAPDRSSYEQYF.

This chain connects TRBV5-1 to TRBJ1-3, with D unresolved. CDR3 length equals 13 residues. Germline values: CDR1 SGHRS, CDR2 YFSETQ. V lost 7 bases to trimming and J lost 1 base, with 9 bases between them. The CDR3 is CASPVRSGNTIYF. Here the CDR3 DNA reads TGCGCCAGCCCGGTGAGGTCTGGAAACACCATATATTTT. Full variable domain (remainder filled in from reference TRBV5-1 and TRBJ1-3): KAGVTQTPRYLIKTRGQQVTLSCSPISGHRSVSWYQQTPGQGLQFLFEYFSETQRNKGNFPGRFSGRQFSNSRSEMNVSTLELGDSALYLCASPVRSGNTIYFGEGSWLTVV.

The genes are TRBV18 and TRBJ1-4; D is undetermined. This CDR3 region has 13 residues. Germline CDR1 reads KGHSH; CDR2 reads LQKENI. With 6 bases removed from V and 6 bases from J, the gap between germline ends came to 11 bases. CDR3 sequence: CASSQEVDEKLFF. The CDR3 nucleotides are TGTGCCAGCTCTCAGGAGGTTGATGAAAAACTGTTTTTT.

V is TRBV19 and J is TRBJ1-4; D may be TRBD1 (6 bases). V was trimmed by 6 bases and J by 5 bases, leaving 16 bases between them. The CDR3 has 15 residues. The germline gives CDR1 LNHDA, CDR2 SQIVND (reference sequence). CDR3 amino acids: CASSPGGPRNEKLFF. As DNA, the CDR3 is TGTGCCAGTAGCCCCGGGGGGCCCCGAAATGAAAAACTGTTTTTT.

This sequence joins TRBV2 and TRBJ2-3, with 9 bases aligning to TRBD1. This CDR3 has 16 residues. The V segment lost 8 bases and the J segment 6 bases; nucleotides outside the gene matches: 15. Germline CDR1 SNHLY, CDR2 FYNNEI. CDR3 sequence reads: CASERMDRGASDTQYF. The DNA for the CDR3 is TGTGCCAGCGAACGGATGGACAGGGGCGCATCGGATACGCAGTATTTT.

This sequence joins TRBV2 and TRBJ2-7, with no clear D. Trimming shortened V by 2 bases and J by 6 bases, and 11 bases separated the two germline ends. CDR1 SNHLY and CDR2 FYNNEI come from the germline V gene. This CDR3 region has 13 residues. DNA for the CDR3: TGTGCCAGCAGTGAATATGACTTCGGCGAGCAGTACTTC. Amino acid sequence: CASSEYDFGEQYF. Filled out from reference TRBV2 and TRBJ2-7, the complete variable domain reads EPEVTQTPSHQVTQMGQEVILRCVPISNHLYFYWYRQILGQKVEFLVSFYNNEISEKSEIFDDQFSVERPDGSNFTLKIRSTKLEDSAMYFCASSEYDFGEQYFGPGTRLTVT.

The chain is built from TRBV10-3 and TRBJ1-5, with TRBD1 matching over 7 bases. CDR1 is ENHRY and CDR2 is SYGVKD in the germline V gene. V dropped 0 bases and J dropped 4; count of bases not matched to a gene: 12. The CDR3 loop spans 18 amino acids. The CDR3 sequence is CAISESGGGGASNQPQHF. CDR3 in DNA: TGTGCCATCAGTGAGTCGGGGGGAGGGGGCGCATCAAATCAGCCCCAGCATTTT.

V and J are TRBV18 and TRBJ1-2; no definite D call. CDR1 is KGHSH, CDR2 LQKENI, per germline. CDR3 size: 15 residues. The V end lost 0 bases, the J end lost 2 bases, and 10 bases lay between the germline ends. CDR3 amino acids: CASSPPTAGNYGYTF. The CDR3 bases are TGTGCCAGCTCACCACCAACAGCGGGAAACTATGGCTACACCTTC. Looking up the rest from reference TRBV18 and TRBJ1-2 gives the full variable domain: NAGVMQNPRHLVRRRGQEARLRCSPMKGHSHVYWYRQLPEEGLKFMVYLQKENIIDESGMPKERFSAEFPKEGPSILRIQQVVRGDSAAYFCASSPPTAGNYGYTFGSGTRLTVV.

The V gene is TRBV9, the J gene TRBJ2-1; 7 bases line up with TRBD2. Germline assignment: CDR1 SGDLS and CDR2 YYNGEE. The junction had 5 bases not matched to a gene; V was cut back by 0 bases and J by 5 bases. The CDR3 contains 15 residues. In nucleotides, the CDR3 is TGTGCCAGCAGCGTAGGAGGGACTACTAACAATGAGCAGTTCTTC. Residues: CASSVGGTTNNEQFF.

The rearrangement links TRBV30 to TRBJ2-3; D might be TRBD1 or TRBD2, each matching 6 bases. Deletions cut 0 bases from V and 0 bases from J, with 10 bases between. Germline V gene data show CDR1 as GTSNPN and CDR2 as SVGIG (reference sequence). The CDR3 is made up of 15 amino acids. CDR3 sequence reads: CAWSVRGPSTDTQYF. CDR3 coding DNA: TGTGCCTGGAGTGTACGGGGGCCCAGCACAGATACGCAGTATTTT.

The rearrangement links TRBV5-1 to TRBJ2-1; D not certain. Trimming removed 2 bases at V and 8 bases at J, with 8 bases between. The CDR3 is 12 residues long. Per germline, CDR1 SGHRS and CDR2 YFSETQ. The CDR3, as DNA: TGCGCCAGCAGCTTCGATATCGATGAGCAGTTCTTC. This gives the protein CASSFDIDEQFF.

The chain links TRBV10-3 to TRBJ1-3; D is undetermined. Germline V gene sequence: CDR1 ENHRY, CDR2 SYGVKD. Trimming removed 8 bases from V and 0 bases from J, with 8 bases in between. This CDR3 comprises 13 residues. CDR3 sequence (DNA): TGTGCCATCCAGCGGGACTCTGGAAACACCATATATTTT. This encodes CAIQRDSGNTIYF.